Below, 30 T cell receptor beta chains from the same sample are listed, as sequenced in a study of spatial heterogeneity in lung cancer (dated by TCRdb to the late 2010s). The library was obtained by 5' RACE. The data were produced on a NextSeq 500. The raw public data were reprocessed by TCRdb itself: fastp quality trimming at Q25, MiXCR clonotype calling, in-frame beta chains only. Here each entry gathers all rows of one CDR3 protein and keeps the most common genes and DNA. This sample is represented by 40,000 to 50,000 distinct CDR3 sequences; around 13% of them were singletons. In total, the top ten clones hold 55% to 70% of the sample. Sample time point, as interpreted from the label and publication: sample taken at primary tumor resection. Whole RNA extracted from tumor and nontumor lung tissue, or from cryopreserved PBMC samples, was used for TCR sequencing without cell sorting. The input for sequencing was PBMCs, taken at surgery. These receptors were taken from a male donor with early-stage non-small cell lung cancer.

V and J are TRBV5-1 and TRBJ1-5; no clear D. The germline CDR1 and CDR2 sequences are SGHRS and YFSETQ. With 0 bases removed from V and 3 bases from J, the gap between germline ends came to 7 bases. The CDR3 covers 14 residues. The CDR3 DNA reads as TGCGCCAGCAGCTTGGATTCACTCAATCAGCCCCAGCATTTT. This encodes CASSLDSLNQPQHF.

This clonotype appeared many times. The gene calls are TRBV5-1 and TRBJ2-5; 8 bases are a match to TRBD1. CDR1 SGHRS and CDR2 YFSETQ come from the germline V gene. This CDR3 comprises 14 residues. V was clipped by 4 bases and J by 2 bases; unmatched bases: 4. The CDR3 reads CASSGWTGQETQYF. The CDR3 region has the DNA TGCGCCAGCAGCGGATGGACAGGGCAAGAGACCCAGTACTTC.

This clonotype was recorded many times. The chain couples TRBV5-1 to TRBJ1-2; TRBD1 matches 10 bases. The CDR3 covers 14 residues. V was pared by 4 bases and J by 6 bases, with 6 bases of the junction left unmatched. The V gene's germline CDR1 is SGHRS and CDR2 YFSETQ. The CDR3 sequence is CASSGGTGADGYTF. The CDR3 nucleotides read TGCGCCAGCAGCGGCGGGACAGGGGCTGATGGCTACACCTTC.

The chain's CDR3 is CASSAGTSGAHNEQFF. The CDR3 region has the DNA TGTGCCAGCAGCGCCGGGACTAGCGGGGCCCACAATGAGCAGTTCTTC. The chain links TRBV9 to TRBJ2-1, with 13 bases that match TRBD2. CDR3 length: 16 amino acids. Germline V lookup: CDR1 SGDLS, CDR2 YYNGEE. The V and J ends lost 3 bases and 5 bases, in that order; junction bases with no gene match: 5.

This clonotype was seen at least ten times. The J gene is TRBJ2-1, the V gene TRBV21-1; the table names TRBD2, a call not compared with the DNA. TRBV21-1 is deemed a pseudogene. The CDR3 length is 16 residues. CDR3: CASSKGPSGIIHEQFF. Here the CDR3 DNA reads TGTGCCAGCAGCAAAGGACCTAGCGGGATCATCCATGAGCAGTTCTTC.

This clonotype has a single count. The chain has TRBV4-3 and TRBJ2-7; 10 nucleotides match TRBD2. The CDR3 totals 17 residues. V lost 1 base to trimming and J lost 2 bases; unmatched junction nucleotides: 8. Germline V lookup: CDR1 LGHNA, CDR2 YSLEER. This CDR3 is CASSQGYLAGVTYEQYF. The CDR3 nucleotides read TGCGCCAGCAGCCAAGGGTACCTAGCGGGAGTTACCTACGAGCAGTACTTC.

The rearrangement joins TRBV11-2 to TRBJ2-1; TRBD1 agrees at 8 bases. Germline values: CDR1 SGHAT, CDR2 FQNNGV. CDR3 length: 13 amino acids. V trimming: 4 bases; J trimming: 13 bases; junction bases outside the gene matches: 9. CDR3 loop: CASSSLRTGHQFF. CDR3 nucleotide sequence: TGTGCCAGCAGCTCTTTAAGGACAGGGCATCAGTTCTTC.

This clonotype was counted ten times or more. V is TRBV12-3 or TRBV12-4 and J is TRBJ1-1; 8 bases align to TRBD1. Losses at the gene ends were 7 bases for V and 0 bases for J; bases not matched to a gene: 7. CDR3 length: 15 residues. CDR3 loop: CASTRRGQVNTEAFF. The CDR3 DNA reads TGTGCCAGCACCCGTCGGGGACAGGTGAACACTGAAGCTTTCTTT.

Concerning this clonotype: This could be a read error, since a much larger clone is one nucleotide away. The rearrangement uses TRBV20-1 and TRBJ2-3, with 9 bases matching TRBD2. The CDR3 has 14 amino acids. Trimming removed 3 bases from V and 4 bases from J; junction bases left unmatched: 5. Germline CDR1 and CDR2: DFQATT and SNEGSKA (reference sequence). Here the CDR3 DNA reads TGCAGTGCTAGCGTTAGCGGGAGATCAGATACGCAGTATTTT. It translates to CSASVSGRSDTQYF.

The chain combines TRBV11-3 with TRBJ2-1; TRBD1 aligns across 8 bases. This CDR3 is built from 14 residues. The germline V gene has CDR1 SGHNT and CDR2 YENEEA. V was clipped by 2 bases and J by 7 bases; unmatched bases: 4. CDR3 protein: CASSLNRGANEQFF. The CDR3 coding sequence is TGTGCCAGCAGCTTAAACAGGGGGGCGAATGAGCAGTTCTTC.

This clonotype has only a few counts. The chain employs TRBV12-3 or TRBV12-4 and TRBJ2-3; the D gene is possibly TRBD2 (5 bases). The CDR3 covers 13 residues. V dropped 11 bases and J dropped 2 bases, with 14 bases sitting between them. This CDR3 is CASAAENTDTQYF. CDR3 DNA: TGTGCCTCGGCAGCGGAAAACACAGATACGCAGTATTTT.

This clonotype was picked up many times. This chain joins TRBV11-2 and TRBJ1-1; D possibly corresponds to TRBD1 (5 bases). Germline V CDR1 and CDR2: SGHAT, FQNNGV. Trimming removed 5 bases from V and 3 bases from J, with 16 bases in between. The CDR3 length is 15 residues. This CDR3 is CASSLDRRGYTEAFF. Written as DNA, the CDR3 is TGTGCCAGCAGCCTCGACCGGAGGGGTTACACTGAAGCTTTCTTT.

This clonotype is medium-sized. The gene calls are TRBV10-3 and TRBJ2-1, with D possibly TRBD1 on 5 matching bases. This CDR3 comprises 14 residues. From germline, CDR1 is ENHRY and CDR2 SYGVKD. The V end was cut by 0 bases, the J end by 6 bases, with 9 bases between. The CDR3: CAISESLQVNEQFF. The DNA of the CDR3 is TGTGCCATCAGTGAGTCGCTACAGGTCAATGAGCAGTTCTTC.

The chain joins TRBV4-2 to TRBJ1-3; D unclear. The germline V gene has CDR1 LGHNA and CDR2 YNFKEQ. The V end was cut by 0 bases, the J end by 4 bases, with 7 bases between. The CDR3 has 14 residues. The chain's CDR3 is CASSQDDIGNTIYF. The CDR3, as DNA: TGTGCCAGCAGCCAAGATGACATAGGAAACACCATATATTTT.

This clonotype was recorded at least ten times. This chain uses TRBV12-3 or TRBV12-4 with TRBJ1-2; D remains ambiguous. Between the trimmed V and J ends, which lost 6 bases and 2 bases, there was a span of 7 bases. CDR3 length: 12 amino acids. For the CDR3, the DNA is TGTGCCAGCAGGCGGCAGAACTATGGCTACACCTTC. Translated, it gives CASRRQNYGYTF.

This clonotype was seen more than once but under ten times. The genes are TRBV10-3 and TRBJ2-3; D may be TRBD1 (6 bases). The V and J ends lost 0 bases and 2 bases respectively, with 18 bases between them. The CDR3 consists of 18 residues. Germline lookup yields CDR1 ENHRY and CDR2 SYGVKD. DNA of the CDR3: TGTGCCATCAGTGAGTCTACGGCAGGGGCAGGCGTCACAGATACGCAGTATTTT. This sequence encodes CAISESTAGAGVTDTQYF.

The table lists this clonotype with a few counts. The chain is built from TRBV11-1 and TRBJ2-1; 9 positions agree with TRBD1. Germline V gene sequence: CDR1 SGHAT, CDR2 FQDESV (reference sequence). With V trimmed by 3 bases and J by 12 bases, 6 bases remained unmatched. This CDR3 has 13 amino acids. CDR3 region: CASSFREDRGQFF. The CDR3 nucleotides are TGTGCCAGCAGCTTTCGTGAGGACAGGGGGCAGTTCTTC.

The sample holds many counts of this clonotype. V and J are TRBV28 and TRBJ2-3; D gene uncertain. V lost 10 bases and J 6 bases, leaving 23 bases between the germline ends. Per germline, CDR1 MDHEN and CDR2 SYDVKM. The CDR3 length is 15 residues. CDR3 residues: CAIEVGKGPRDTQYF. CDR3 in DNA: TGTGCCATCGAGGTGGGAAAGGGCCCGAGGGATACGCAGTATTTT. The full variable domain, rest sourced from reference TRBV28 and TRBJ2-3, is DVKVTQSSRYLVKRTGEKVFLECVQDMDHENMFWYRQDPGLGLRLIYFSYDVKMKEKGDIPEGYSVSREKKERFSLILESASTNQTSMYLCAIEVGKGPRDTQYFGPGTRLTVL.

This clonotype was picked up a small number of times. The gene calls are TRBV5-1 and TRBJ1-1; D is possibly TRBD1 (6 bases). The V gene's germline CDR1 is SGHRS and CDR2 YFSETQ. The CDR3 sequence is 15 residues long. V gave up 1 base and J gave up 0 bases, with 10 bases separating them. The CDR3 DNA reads TGCGCCAGCAGCTTGTCTGGACAGCTGAACACTGAAGCTTTCTTT. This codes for CASSLSGQLNTEAFF.

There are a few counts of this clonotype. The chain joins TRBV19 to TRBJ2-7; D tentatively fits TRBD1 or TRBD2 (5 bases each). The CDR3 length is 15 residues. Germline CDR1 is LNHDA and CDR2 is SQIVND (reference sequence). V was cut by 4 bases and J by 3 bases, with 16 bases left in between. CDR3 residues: CASSKPTGAIYEQYF. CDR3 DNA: TGTGCCAGTAGTAAACCAACCGGGGCCATCTACGAGCAGTACTTC.

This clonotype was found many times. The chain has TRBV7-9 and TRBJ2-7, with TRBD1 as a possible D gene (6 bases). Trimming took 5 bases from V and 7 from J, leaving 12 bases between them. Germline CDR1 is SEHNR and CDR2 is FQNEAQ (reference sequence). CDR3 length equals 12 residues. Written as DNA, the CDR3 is TGTGCCAGCAGCCAAGGTACAGGGGAGCAGTACTTC. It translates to CASSQGTGEQYF. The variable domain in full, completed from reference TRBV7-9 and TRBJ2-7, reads DTGVSQNPRHKITKRGQNVTFRCDPISEHNRLYWYRQTLGQGPEFLTYFQNEAQLEKSRLLSDRFSAERPKGSFSTLEIQRTEQGDSAMYLCASSQGTGEQYFGPGTRLTVT.

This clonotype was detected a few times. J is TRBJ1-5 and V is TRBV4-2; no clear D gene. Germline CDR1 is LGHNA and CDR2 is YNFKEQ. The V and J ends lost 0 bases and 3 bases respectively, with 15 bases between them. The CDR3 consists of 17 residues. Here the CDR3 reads CASSQERAFTPNQPQHF. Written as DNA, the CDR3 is TGTGCCAGCAGCCAAGAGAGGGCGTTCACTCCCAATCAGCCCCAGCATTTT.

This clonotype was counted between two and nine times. CDR3 region: CASSQTASGETQYF. The CDR3 region has the DNA TGCGCCAGCAGCCAAACCGCTAGCGGAGAGACCCAGTACTTC. The chain has TRBV4-3 and TRBJ2-5; 7 positions match TRBD2. Germline values: CDR1 LGHNA, CDR2 YSLEER. The trim removed 2 bases at V and 4 bases at J, leaving 4 bases unmatched. The CDR3 loop spans 14 amino acids.

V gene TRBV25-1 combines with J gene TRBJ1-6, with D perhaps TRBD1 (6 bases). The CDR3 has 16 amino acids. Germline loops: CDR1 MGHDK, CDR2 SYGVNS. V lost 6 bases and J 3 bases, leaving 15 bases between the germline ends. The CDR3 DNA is TGTGCCAGCAGCGATCAGAGGGGGGTCTATAATTCACCCCTCCACTTT. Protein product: CASSDQRGVYNSPLHF.

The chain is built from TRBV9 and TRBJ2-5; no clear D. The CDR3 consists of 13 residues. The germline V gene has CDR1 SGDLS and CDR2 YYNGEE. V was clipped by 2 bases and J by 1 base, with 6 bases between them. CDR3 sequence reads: CASSVGPQETQYF. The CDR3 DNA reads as TGTGCCAGCAGCGTCGGGCCCCAAGAGACCCAGTACTTC. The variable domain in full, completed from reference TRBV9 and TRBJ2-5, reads DSGVTQTPKHLITATGQRVTLRCSPRSGDLSVYWYQQSLDQGLQFLIQYYNGEERAKGNILERFSAQQFPDLHSELNLSSLELGDSALYFCASSVGPQETQYFGPGTRLLVL.

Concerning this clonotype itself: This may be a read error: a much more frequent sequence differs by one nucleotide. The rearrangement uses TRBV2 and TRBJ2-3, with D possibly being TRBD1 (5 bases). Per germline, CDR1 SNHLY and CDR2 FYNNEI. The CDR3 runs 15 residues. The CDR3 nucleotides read TGTACCAGCAGTGTTCCGTCCGATAGGGGCGCTACGCAGTATTTT. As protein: CTSSVPSDRGATQYF.

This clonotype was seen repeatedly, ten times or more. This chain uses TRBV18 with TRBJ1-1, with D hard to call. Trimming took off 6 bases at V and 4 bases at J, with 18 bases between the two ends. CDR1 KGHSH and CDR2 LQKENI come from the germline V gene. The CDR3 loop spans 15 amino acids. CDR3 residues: CASSLGKTEGTEAFF. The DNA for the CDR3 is TGTGCCAGCTCTCTGGGGAAGACCGAGGGCACTGAAGCTTTCTTT.

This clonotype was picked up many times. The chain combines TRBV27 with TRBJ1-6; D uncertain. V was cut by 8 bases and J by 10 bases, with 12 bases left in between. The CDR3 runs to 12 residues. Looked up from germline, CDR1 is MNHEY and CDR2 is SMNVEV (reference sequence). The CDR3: CASGPFGSPLHF. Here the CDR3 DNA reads TGTGCCAGCGGTCCATTCGGGTCACCCCTCCACTTT.

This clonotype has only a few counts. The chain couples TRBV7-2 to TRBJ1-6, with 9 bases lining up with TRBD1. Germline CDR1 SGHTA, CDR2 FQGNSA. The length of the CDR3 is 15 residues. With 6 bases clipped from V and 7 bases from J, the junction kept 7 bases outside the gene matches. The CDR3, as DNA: TGTGCCAGCAGTCTAAGTGGGACAGGGAATTCACCCCTCCACTTT. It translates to CASSLSGTGNSPLHF.

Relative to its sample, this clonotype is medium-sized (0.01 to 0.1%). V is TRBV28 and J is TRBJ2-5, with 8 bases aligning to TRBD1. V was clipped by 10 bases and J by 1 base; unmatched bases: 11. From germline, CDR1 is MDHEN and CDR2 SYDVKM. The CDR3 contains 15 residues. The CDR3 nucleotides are TGTGCCACCGCTGGGACAGGAGGAGCCCAAGAGACCCAGTACTTC. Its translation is CATAGTGGAQETQYF.